Presented here are 24 T cell receptor beta chains from one specimen sequenced in a study of cytomegalovirus exposure and HLA in healthy donors. The PCR was carried out with 60 Vbeta primers and 13 Jbeta primers. Clones were read by immunoSEQ multiplex PCR, and TCRdb kept only the in-frame ones, dropping some. Among a few hundred thousand clones listed, 92% were seen once. The sequenced material came from PBMCs. Receptors originate from a girl aged 2 to 10 in good health and CMV-seronegative.

In its sample, this clone was seen once. V and J are TRBV11-2 and TRBJ2-6; D may be TRBD1 (5 bases). V lost 1 base, J lost 0 bases, and 13 bases lay in between. CDR1 is SGHAT, CDR2 FQNNGV, per germline. CDR3 length: 18 residues. The CDR3 sequence: CASSLVQTASSGANVLTF. The CDR3, as DNA: TGTGCCAGCAGCTTAGTTCAGACAGCCAGCTCTGGGGCCAACGTCCTGACTTTC.

This rearrangement joins TRBV27 to TRBJ2-7; 7 nucleotides align to TRBD1. Trimming removed 0 bases from V and 5 bases from J; junction bases left unmatched: 7. Germline lookup yields CDR1 MNHEY and CDR2 SMNVEV (reference sequence). The CDR3 covers 15 residues. CDR3 bases: TGTGCCAGCAGTTTATCGGGCAGGGGGTCAAACGAGCAGTACTTC. Its translation: CASSLSGRGSNEQYF.

This clone was seen once. The chain combines TRBV19 with TRBJ1-2, with TRBD1 matching 8 bases. The CDR3 spans 13 residues. With V trimmed by 6 bases and J by 3 bases, 3 bases remained unmatched. Germline assignment: CDR1 LNHDA and CDR2 SQIVND (reference sequence). The CDR3 nucleotides are TGTGCCAGTAGGCAGGGGGCGGACTATGGCTACACCTTC. Amino acid sequence: CASRQGADYGYTF.

As concerns this clone: At one boundary the junction diverges from the germline segment, which might be a read error. V gene TRBV7-9 combines with J gene TRBJ1-1, with D perhaps matching TRBD1 (6 bases). The CDR3 is made up of 12 amino acids. The germline V gene encodes CDR1 SEHNR and CDR2 FQNEAQ (reference sequence). The CDR3 coding sequence is TGTTCCAGCAGCTTAGGGGGAGTGGGCGCTTTCTTT. It codes for CSSSLGGVGAFF. Supplemented by reference TRBV7-9 and TRBJ1-1, the full variable domain reads DTGVSQNPRHKITKRGQNVTFRCDPISEHNRLYWYRQTLGQGPEFLTYFQNEAQLEKSRLLSDRFSAERPKGSFSTLEIQRTEQGDSAMYLCSSSLGGVGAFFGQGTRLTVV.

This chain links TRBV6-6 with TRBJ2-3, with 7 bases fitting TRBD2. V shed 2 bases and J 2 bases; nucleotides not matched to a gene: 4. This CDR3 contains 15 residues. CDR1 and CDR2 from the germline V gene are MNHNY and SVGAGI (reference sequence). In DNA form, the CDR3 reads TGTGCCAGCAGTTACAGCGGGGCGGACACAGATACGCAGTATTTT. Its translation is CASSYSGADTDTQYF.

The V gene is TRBV7-9, the J gene TRBJ1-4, with 8 bases lining up with TRBD1. This CDR3 is built from 14 residues. V lost 6 bases, J lost 7 bases, and 7 bases stayed unmatched. Germline CDR1 and CDR2: SEHNR and FQNEAQ (reference sequence). The chain's CDR3 is CASSFGTGGEKLFF. CDR3 nucleotides: TGTGCCAGCAGTTTTGGGACAGGCGGTGAAAAACTGTTTTTT.

This chain connects TRBV10-3 to TRBJ2-3; D is unclear. V was clipped by 4 bases and J by 5 bases, with 7 bases between them. Germline lookup yields CDR1 ENHRY and CDR2 SYGVKD. The CDR3 runs to 12 residues. CDR3 loop: CAISGVEDTQYF. In DNA, the CDR3 is TGTGCCATCAGTGGAGTCGAAGATACGCAGTATTTT.

The chain uses TRBV5-1 and TRBJ1-6, with D uncertain. V lost 0 bases to trimming and J lost 10 bases, with 23 bases between them. There are 18 residues in the CDR3. The germline CDR1 and CDR2 sequences are SGHRS and YFSETQ. This CDR3 reads CASSLGVSVPSFGSPLHF. CDR3 bases: TGCGCCAGCAGCTTGGGAGTAAGCGTTCCGTCTTTTGGGTCACCCCTCCACTTT. The complete variable domain, with remaining parts taken from reference TRBV5-1 and TRBJ1-6, reads KAGVTQTPRYLIKTRGQQVTLSCSPISGHRSVSWYQQTPGQGLQFLFEYFSETQRNKGNFPGRFSGRQFSNSRSEMNVSTLELGDSALYLCASSLGVSVPSFGSPLHFGNGTRLTVT.

The chain joins TRBV5-6 to TRBJ1-1, with 8 bases aligning to TRBD1. The germline V gene encodes CDR1 SGHDT and CDR2 YYEEEE. V lost 1 base, J lost 3 bases, and 5 bases stayed unmatched. This CDR3 has 15 residues. CDR3 in amino acids: CASSLPGQDYTEAFF. The CDR3, as DNA: TGTGCCAGCAGCTTGCCGGGACAGGACTACACTGAAGCTTTCTTT.

Worth noting for this clone: Its ends do not fully match the called genes, so a read error is possible. V and J are TRBV6-1 and TRBJ1-1; D call uncertain. The CDR3 is 14 residues long. Germline-derived CDR1 and CDR2 are MNHNS and SASEGT. Here the CDR3 reads CASRTREENTETFF. The CDR3 region has the DNA TGTGCCAGCAGAACACGGGAGGAGAACACTGAAACTTTCTTT.

This chain connects TRBV5-1 to TRBJ1-3; D is unclear. Between the trimmed V and J ends, which lost 3 bases and 0 bases, there was a span of 10 bases. In germline, CDR1 is SGHRS, CDR2 YFSETQ. The CDR3 consists of 15 residues. In DNA form, the CDR3 reads TGCGCCAGCAGCTCCCTTCCCCGCTCTGGAAACACCATATATTTT. Encoded protein: CASSSLPRSGNTIYF.

The rearrangement links TRBV28 to TRBJ2-6; TRBD2 is a possible D gene (5 bases). The V gene's germline CDR1 is MDHEN and CDR2 SYDVKM. The CDR3 extends over 15 amino acids. The V end was cut by 8 bases, the J end by 0 bases, with 11 bases between. The CDR3 reads CASGVGSSGANVLTF. As DNA, the CDR3 is TGTGCCAGCGGGGTAGGGAGCTCTGGGGCCAACGTCCTGACTTTC.

J is TRBJ2-6 and V is TRBV5-1; TRBD1 might be the D (5 bases). Germline CDR1 and CDR2: SGHRS and YFSETQ. The ends were cut back, 3 bases at V and 1 base at J, with 11 bases in the middle. The length of the CDR3 is 16 residues. This CDR3 is CASSSSDSSGANVLTF. The CDR3 DNA reads as TGCGCCAGCAGCTCCTCCGACAGTTCTGGGGCCAACGTCCTGACTTTC.

This rearrangement joins TRBV9 to TRBJ2-1; 15 positions agree with TRBD2. Trimming at V came to 0 bases and at J to 2 bases, leaving 12 bases not matched to a gene. The CDR3 is 21 residues long. Germline V gives CDR1 SGDLS, CDR2 YYNGEE. CDR3 amino acids: CASSVATGLAGGWGAYNEQFF. The DNA of the CDR3 is TGTGCCAGCAGCGTAGCTACGGGACTAGCGGGAGGATGGGGCGCCTACAATGAGCAGTTCTTC. Filled out from reference TRBV9 and TRBJ2-1, the complete variable domain reads DSGVTQTPKHLITATGQRVTLRCSPRSGDLSVYWYQQSLDQGLQFLIQYYNGEERAKGNILERFSAQQFPDLHSELNLSSLELGDSALYFCASSVATGLAGGWGAYNEQFFGPGTRLTVL.

The chain employs TRBV10-1 and TRBJ1-1; perhaps TRBD1 as D (5 bases). From germline, CDR1 is WNHNN and CDR2 SYGVQD (reference sequence). The ends were cut back, 2 bases at V and 2 bases at J, with 6 bases in the middle. The CDR3 covers 13 residues. The CDR3 nucleotides read TGCGCCAGCAGTGAGGACAGCAACACTGAAGCTTTCTTT. This sequence encodes CASSEDSNTEAFF.

The chain is built from TRBV7-9 and TRBJ1-2; possibly TRBD1 for D (5 bases). Trimming cost V 3 bases and J 4 bases, with 18 bases left between them. Per germline, CDR1 SEHNR and CDR2 FQNEAQ (reference sequence). CDR3 size: 16 residues. The CDR3 coding sequence is TGTGCCAGCAGCTTTACGCAGGGCGAAAGACTCTATGGCTACACCTTC. Amino acids: CASSFTQGERLYGYTF. Full variable domain (remainder filled in from reference TRBV7-9 and TRBJ1-2): DTGVSQNPRHKITKRGQNVTFRCDPISEHNRLYWYRQTLGQGPEFLTYFQNEAQLEKSRLLSDRFSAERPKGSFSTLEIQRTEQGDSAMYLCASSFTQGERLYGYTFGSGTRLTVV.

The chain carries TRBV7-2 and TRBJ2-1; TRBD2 might be the D (6 bases). V was shortened by 6 bases and J by 10 bases, with 16 bases between the two germline ends. From germline, CDR1 is SGHTA and CDR2 FQGNSA. CDR3 length equals 13 residues. CDR3 residues: CASRREIVTEQFF. The CDR3 region has the DNA TGTGCCAGCAGGCGGGAAATAGTAACCGAGCAGTTCTTC.

The rearrangement links TRBV30 to TRBJ2-7; TRBD1 aligns across 10 bases. Germline V lookup: CDR1 GTSNPN, CDR2 SVGIG (reference sequence). The ends lost 3 bases at V and 4 bases at J; junction bases unmatched: 12. This CDR3 has 16 residues. The CDR3 protein is CAWRTRTGTGDYEQYF. The CDR3 nucleotides are TGTGCCTGGAGGACCAGGACCGGGACAGGGGATTACGAGCAGTACTTC. The variable domain in full, with the rest retrieved from reference TRBV30 and TRBJ2-7, is SQTIHQWPATLVQPVGSPLSLECTVEGTSNPNLYWYRQAAGRGLQLLFYSVGIGQISSEVPQNLSASRPQDRQFILSSKKLLLSDSGFYLCAWRTRTGTGDYEQYFGPGTRLTVT.

This chain uses TRBV5-1 with TRBJ1-1; tentatively, D is TRBD1 (6 bases). The CDR3 is made up of 14 amino acids. Trimming removed 1 base at V and 2 bases at J, with 9 bases between. From germline, CDR1 is SGHRS and CDR2 YFSETQ. DNA of the CDR3: TGCGCCAGCAGCTTGACCGGGACAAACACTGAAGCTTTCTTT. Amino acid sequence: CASSLTGTNTEAFF.

The chain recombines TRBV18 with TRBJ2-7; the match to TRBD2 covers 9 bases. This CDR3 comprises 14 residues. With 4 bases clipped from V and 1 base from J, the junction kept 2 bases outside the gene matches. Per germline, CDR1 KGHSH and CDR2 LQKENI. DNA for the CDR3: TGTGCCAGCTCACTGACTAGCGGTTCCTACGAGCAGTACTTC. It yields the protein CASSLTSGSYEQYF.

The rearrangement uses TRBV6-1 and TRBJ2-5; TRBD2 aligns across 8 bases. The last part of the DNA fits TRBJ2-7 better; the J call may be wrong. Germline CDR1 MNHNS, CDR2 SASEGT. The CDR3 totals 14 residues. The CDR3 reads CASIPSGSYYEQYF. CDR3 nucleotide sequence: TGTGCCAGCATTCCGAGCGGGAGTTACTACGAGCAGTACTTC.

Worth noting for this clone: Other DNA sequences from this sample encode an identical CDR3 as well. The gene calls are TRBV5-1 and TRBJ2-3, with D unresolved. The germline V and J ends were trimmed by 5 bases and 4 bases, with 5 bases remaining between them. Germline V gene sequence: CDR1 SGHRS, CDR2 YFSETQ. The CDR3 spans 11 residues. The CDR3 region has the DNA TGCGCCAGCAGGGCGGCAGATACGCAGTATTTT. This translates into CASRAADTQYF.

The chain has TRBV7-8 and TRBJ2-3; the D gene is possibly TRBD2 (6 bases). The CDR3 is 16 residues long. The germline V and J ends were trimmed by 6 bases and 1 base, with 17 bases remaining between them. CDR1 and CDR2 (germline): SGHVS, FQNEAQ. CDR3 protein: CASRRNTGVGTDTQYF. CDR3 coding DNA: TGTGCCAGCAGGCGTAACACGGGAGTGGGCACAGATACGCAGTATTTT.

The chain has TRBV30 and TRBJ2-1; 8 nucleotides match TRBD2. The CDR3 consists of 15 residues. Germline values: CDR1 GTSNPN, CDR2 SVGIG (reference sequence). Losses at the gene ends were 0 bases for V and 4 bases for J; bases not matched to a gene: 5. For the CDR3, the DNA is TGTGCCTGGAGTGTACGAGCGGGGGTTTACAATGAGCAGTTCTTC. Its protein product is CAWSVRAGVYNEQFF.